This T cell receptor (beta chain) stems from a study of cytomegalovirus exposure and HLA in healthy donors. About the study: Tens of millions of unique TCR sequences came from HLA-typed donors in an early release.

60 Vbeta and 13 Jbeta primers were used in PCR. Sequencing was performed with immunoSEQ multiplex PCR; in TCRdb, only in-frame clones are kept and a portion is missing. The sample lists more than 100,000 clones; roughly three quarters were seen once. Remarks on this clone: Its antigen is not known.

Study observations and caveats: High specificity and sensitivity for cytomegalovirus status were reported for the classifier. Among TCR beta chains, those listed as cytomegalovirus-associated numbered about 160. Most TCR sequences showed up rarely, but some public TCRs showed up in many donors.

The sequence derives from a woman aged 35 to 49 in good health and CMV-seronegative. The specimen sequenced was PBMCs.

CDR3 in amino acids: CASSHLGGHQPQHF. CDR3 in DNA: TGTGCCAGCAGCCACCTGGGAGGGCATCAGCCCCAGCATTTT. V is TRBV7-2 and J is TRBJ1-5; D gene ambiguous. CDR1 SGHTA and CDR2 FQGNSA come from the germline V gene. The germline V and J ends were trimmed by 5 bases and 5 bases, with 13 bases remaining between them. The CDR3 extends over 14 amino acids. The variable domain in full, completed from reference TRBV7-2 and TRBJ1-5, reads GAGVSQSPSNKVTEKGKDVELRCDPISGHTALYWYRQSLGQGLEFLIYFQGNSAPDKSGLPSDRFSAERTGGSVSTLTIQRTQQEDSAVYLCASSHLGGHQPQHFGDGTRLSIL.